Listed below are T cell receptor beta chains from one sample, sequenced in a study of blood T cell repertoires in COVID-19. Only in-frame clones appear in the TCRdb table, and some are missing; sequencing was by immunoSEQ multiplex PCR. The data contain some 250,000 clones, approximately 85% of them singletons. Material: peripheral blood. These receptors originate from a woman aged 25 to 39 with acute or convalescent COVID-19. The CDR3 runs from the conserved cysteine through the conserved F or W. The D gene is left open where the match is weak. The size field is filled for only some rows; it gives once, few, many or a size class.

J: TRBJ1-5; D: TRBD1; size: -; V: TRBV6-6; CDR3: CASTNEGAGQPQHF; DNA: TGTGCCAGCACCAACGAGGGGGCAGGGCAGCCCCAGCATTTT
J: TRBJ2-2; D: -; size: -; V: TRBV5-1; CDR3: CASSLAGAPNTGELFF; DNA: TGCGCCAGCAGCTTGGCCGGAGCCCCGAACACCGGGGAGCTGTTTTTT
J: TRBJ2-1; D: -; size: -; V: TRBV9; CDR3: CASSGSRSGSQFF; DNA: TGTGCCAGCAGCGGATCAAGGTCGGGGTCGCAGTTCTTC
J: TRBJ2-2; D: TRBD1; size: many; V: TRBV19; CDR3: CASYPGTVNTGELFF; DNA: TGTGCCAGTTATCCGGGGACAGTGAACACCGGGGAGCTGTTTTTT
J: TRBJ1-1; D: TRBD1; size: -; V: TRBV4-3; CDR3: CASSRSRDSNTEAFF; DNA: TGCGCCAGCAGCCGAAGTCGGGACAGTAACACTGAAGCTTTCTTT
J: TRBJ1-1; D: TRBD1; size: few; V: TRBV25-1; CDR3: CASSEKDRVSTEAFF; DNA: TGTGCCAGCAGTGAAAAGGACAGGGTGAGCACTGAAGCTTTCTTT
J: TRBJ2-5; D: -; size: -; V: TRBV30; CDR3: CAWSVTGWGETQYF; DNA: TGTGCCTGGAGTGTAACAGGGTGGGGGGAGACCCAGTACTTC
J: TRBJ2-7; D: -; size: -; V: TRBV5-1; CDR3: CASSLSLDEQYF; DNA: TGCGCCAGCAGCTTGTCGCTAGACGAGCAGTACTTC
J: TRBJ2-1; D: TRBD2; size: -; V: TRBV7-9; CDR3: CASSTPGLGEGEQFF; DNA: TGTGCCAGCAGTACTCCGGGACTAGGAGAGGGTGAGCAGTTCTTC
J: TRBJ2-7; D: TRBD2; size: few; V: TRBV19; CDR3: CASSPTGGFEQYF; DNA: TGTGCCAGTAGTCCGACGGGAGGGTTCGAGCAGTACTTC
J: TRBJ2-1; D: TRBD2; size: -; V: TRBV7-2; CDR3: CASSLSGLGHNEQFF; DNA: TGTGCCAGCAGCTTATCAGGACTAGGGCACAATGAGCAGTTCTTC
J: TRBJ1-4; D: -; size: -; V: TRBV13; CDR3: CASSLGRRNNEKLFF; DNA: TGTGCCAGCAGCTTAGGGAGGCGGAATAATGAAAAACTGTTTTTT
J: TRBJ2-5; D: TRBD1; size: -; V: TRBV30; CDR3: CAWSGDSTETQYF; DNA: TGTGCCTGGAGCGGGGACAGTACAGAGACCCAGTACTTC
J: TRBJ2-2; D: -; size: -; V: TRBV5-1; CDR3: CASSPRRSSGELFF; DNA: TGCGCCAGCAGCCCCCGTAGAAGCTCCGGGGAGCTGTTTTTT
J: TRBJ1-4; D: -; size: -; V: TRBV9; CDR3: CASSVGTGLGANEKLFF; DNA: TGTGCCAGCAGCGTAGGTACGGGATTGGGAGCTAATGAAAAACTGTTTTTT
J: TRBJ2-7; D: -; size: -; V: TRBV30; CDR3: CAWSRSGYEQYF; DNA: TGTGCCTGGAGTCGGTCGGGTTACGAGCAGTACTTC
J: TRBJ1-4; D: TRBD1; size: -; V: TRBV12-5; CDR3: CASGSQGAGEKLFF; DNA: TGTGCTAGTGGTTCACAGGGGGCGGGTGAAAAACTGTTTTTT
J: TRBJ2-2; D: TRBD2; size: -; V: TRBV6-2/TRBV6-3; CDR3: CASSYRTSGTNTGELFF; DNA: TGTGCCAGCAGTTACAGGACTAGCGGGACGAACACCGGGGAGCTGTTTTTT
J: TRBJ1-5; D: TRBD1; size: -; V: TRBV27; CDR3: CASSLWGQVSNQPQHF; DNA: TGTGCCAGCAGTTTATGGGGACAGGTTAGCAATCAGCCCCAGCATTTT
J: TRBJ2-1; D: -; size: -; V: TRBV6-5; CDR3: CASRLLQRAGYEQFF; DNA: TGTGCCAGCAGGTTACTTCAGCGGGCGGGCTATGAGCAGTTCTTC
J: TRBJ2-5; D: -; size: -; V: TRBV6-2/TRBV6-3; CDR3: CASSYSYRGALPLQETQYF; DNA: TGTGCCAGCAGTTACTCCTACCGGGGTGCACTCCCCCTCCAAGAGACCCAGTACTTC
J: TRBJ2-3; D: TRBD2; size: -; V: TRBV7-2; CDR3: CASSSQGGYTDTQYF; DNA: TGTGCCAGCAGTTCCCAGGGAGGGTACACAGATACGCAGTATTTT
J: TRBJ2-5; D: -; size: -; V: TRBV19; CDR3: CASSIGNQETQYF; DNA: TGTGCCAGTAGTATCGGGAACCAAGAGACCCAGTACTTC
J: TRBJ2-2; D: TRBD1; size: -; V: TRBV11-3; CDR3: CASSSTGGPTGELFF; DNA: TGTGCCAGCAGCTCTACAGGGGGCCCCACCGGGGAGCTGTTTTTT
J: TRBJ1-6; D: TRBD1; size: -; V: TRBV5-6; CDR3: CASSFGTVGSPLHF; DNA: TGTGCCAGCAGCTTCGGGACAGTAGGTTCACCCCTCCACTTT
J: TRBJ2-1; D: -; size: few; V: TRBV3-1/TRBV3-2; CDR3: CASSQARGRASTYNEQFF; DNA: TGTGCCAGCAGCCAAGCGCGGGGTCGAGCGAGCACCTACAATGAGCAGTTCTTC
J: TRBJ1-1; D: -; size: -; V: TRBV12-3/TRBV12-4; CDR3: CASSRDTNTEAFF; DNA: TGTGCCAGCAGTAGGGACACGAACACTGAAGCTTTCTTT
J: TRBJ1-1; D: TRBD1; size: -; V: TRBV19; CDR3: CASSIAQGARNTEAFF; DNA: TGTGCCAGTAGTATAGCTCAGGGGGCGAGGAACACTGAAGCTTTCTTT
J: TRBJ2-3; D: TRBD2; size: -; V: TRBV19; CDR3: CASSIVSGRFTDTQYF; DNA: TGTGCCAGTAGTATAGTCAGCGGGAGGTTCACAGATACGCAGTATTTT
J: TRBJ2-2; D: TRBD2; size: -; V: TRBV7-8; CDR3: CASSLLAGGTGELFF; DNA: TGTGCCAGCAGCTTACTAGCGGGAGGCACCGGGGAGCTGTTTTTT
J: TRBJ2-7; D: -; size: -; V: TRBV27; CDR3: CASSPRGFRDEQYF; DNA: TGTGCCAGCAGCCCGAGGGGGTTCCGGGACGAGCAGTACTTC
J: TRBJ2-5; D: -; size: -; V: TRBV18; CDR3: CASSPRVGGQETQYF; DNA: TGTGCCAGCTCACCAAGAGTCGGAGGCCAAGAGACCCAGTACTTC
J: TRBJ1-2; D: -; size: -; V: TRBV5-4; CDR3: CASSARQINYGYTF; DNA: TGTGCCAGCAGCGCAAGACAGATTAACTATGGCTACACCTTC
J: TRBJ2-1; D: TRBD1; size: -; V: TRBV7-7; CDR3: CASSATGTGGPNEQFF; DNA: TGTGCTAGCAGCGCAACCGGGACAGGGGGGCCCAATGAGCAGTTCTTC
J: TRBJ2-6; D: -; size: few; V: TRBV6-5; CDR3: CASSHSGANVLTF; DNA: TGTGCCAGCAGCCACTCTGGGGCCAACGTCCTGACTTTC
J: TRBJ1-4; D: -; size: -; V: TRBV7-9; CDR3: CASSPPGGREKLFF; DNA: TGTGCCAGCAGCCCCCCCGGGGGTCGTGAAAAACTGTTTTTT
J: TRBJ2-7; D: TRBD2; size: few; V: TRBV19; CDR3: CASSPSGRSHEQYF; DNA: TGTGCCAGTAGTCCTAGCGGGAGGTCCCACGAGCAGTACTTC
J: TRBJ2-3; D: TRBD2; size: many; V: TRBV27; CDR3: CASKVSGGGTDTQYF; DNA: TGTGCCAGCAAGGTTAGCGGGGGGGGCACAGATACGCAGTATTTT
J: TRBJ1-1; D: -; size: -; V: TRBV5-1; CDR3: CASSLEDIMTTEAFF; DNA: TGCGCCAGCAGCTTGGAGGACATTATGACCACTGAAGCTTTCTTT
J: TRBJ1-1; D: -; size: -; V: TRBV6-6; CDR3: CASRGDTLNTEAFF; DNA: TGTGCCAGCAGGGGGGACACCCTGAACACTGAAGCTTTCTTT
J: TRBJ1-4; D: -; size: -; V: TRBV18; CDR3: CASSLGRQASNGEVFF; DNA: TGTGCCAGCTCACTGGGACGACAGGCTTCCAACGGTGAGGTGTTTTTT
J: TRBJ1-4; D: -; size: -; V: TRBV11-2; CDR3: CASSLGLRTANEKLFF; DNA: TGTGCCAGCAGCTTAGGGTTAAGGACAGCTAATGAAAAACTGTTTTTT
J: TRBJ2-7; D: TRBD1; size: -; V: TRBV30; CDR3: CAWNPGQGEQYF; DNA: TGTGCCTGGAACCCGGGACAGGGCGAGCAGTACTTC
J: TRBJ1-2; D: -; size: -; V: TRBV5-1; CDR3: CASSSGPGYTF; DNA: TGCGCCAGCAGCTCAGGGCCTGGCTACACCTTC
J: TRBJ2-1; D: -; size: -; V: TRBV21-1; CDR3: CASSKLRTSGYYNEQFF; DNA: TGTGCCAGCAGCAAACTACGGACTAGCGGATACTACAATGAGCAGTTCTTC
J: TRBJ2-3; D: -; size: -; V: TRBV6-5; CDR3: CASSPRADTQYF; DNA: TGTGCCAGCAGTCCTCGAGCAGATACGCAGTATTTT
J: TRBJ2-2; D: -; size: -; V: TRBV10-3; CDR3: CAISSGNTGELFF; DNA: TGTGCCATCAGTAGCGGGAACACCGGGGAGCTGTTTTTT
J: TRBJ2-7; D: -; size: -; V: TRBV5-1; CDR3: CASSLAGVYEQYF; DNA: TGCGCCAGCAGCTTGGCAGGGGTCTACGAGCAGTACTTC
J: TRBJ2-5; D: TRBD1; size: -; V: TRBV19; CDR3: CASSIVGQTQETQYF; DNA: TGTGCCAGTAGTATAGTGGGACAGACTCAAGAGACCCAGTACTTC
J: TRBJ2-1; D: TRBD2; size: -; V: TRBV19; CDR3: CASSIRGSSYNEQFF; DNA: TGTGCCAGTAGTATCCGCGGGAGCTCCTACAATGAGCAGTTCTTC